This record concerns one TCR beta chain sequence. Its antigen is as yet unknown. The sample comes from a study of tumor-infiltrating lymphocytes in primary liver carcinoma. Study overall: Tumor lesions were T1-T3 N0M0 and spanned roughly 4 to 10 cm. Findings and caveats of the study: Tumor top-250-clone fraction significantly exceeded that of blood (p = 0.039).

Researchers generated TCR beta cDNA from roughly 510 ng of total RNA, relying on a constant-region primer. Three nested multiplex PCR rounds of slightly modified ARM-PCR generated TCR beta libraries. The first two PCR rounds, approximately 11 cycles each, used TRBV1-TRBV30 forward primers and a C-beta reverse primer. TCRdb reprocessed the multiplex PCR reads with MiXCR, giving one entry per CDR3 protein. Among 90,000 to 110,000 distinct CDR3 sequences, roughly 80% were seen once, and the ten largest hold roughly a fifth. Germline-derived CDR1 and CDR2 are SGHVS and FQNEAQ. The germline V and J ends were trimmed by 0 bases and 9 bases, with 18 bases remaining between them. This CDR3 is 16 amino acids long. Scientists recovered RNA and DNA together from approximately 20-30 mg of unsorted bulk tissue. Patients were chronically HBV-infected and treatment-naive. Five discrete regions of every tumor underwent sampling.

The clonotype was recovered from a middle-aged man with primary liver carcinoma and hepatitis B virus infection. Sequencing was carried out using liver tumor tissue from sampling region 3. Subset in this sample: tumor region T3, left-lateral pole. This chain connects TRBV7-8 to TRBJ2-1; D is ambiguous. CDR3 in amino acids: CASSLASGSSLSEQFF. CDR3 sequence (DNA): TGTGCCAGCAGCTTAGCCTCGGGTAGCTCACTCAGTGAGCAGTTCTTC.